Here is one TCR beta chain with its context. V was cut by 6 bases and J by 0 bases, with 9 bases left in between. The CDR3 totals 14 residues. Germline V gene lookup returns CDR1 ENHRY and CDR2 SYGVKD. Unique molecular identifiers were incorporated during preparation of the TCRbeta library. One entry per CDR3 protein, called by TCRdb with MiXCR from the PCR reads. This table holds just over 350,000 distinct CDR3 sequences, 13% found once. This sample is part of a study of T-cell reconstitution after alpha-beta-depleted transplantation in children. The source of this sequence is a human donor who donated a stem cell graft to a child with Fanconi anemia. The chain uses TRBV10-3 and TRBJ1-3; unclear D gene. Sample: PBMCs, taken from the stem cell graft. CDR3 sequence: CAISKEGSGNTIYF. The CDR3 region has the DNA TGTGCCATCAGCAAGGAAGGCTCTGGAAACACCATATATTTT.